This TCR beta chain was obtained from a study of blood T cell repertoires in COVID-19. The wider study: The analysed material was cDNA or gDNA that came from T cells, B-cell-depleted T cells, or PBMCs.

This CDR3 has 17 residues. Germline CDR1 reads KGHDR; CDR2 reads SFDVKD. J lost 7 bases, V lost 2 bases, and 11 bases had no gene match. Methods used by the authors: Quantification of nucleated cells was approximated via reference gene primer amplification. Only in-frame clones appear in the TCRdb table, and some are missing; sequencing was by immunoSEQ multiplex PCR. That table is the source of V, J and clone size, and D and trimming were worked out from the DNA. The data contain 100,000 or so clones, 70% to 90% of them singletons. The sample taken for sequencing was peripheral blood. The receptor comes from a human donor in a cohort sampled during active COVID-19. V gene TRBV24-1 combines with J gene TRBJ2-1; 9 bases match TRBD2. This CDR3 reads CATSDSIAGVSENEQFF. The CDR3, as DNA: TGTGCCACCAGTGATTCAATAGCGGGAGTGTCGGAAAATGAGCAGTTCTTC.